This T cell receptor (beta chain) originates from a study of control samples from healthy donors and cancer patients. This CDR3 is built from 15 residues. V shed 3 bases and J 5 bases; nucleotides not matched to a gene: 7. The V gene's germline CDR1 is ENHRY and CDR2 SYGVKD. Sequencing used immunoSEQ multiplex PCR; TCRdb keeps in-frame clones, though not all of them. Among 400,000 to 450,000 clones, more than 80% were seen once, and the ten largest hold 5.5% to 7.5%. This TCR was sampled from a man aged 40-49 years with head and neck cancer. This rearrangement joins TRBV10-3 to TRBJ2-7; 10 bases align to TRBD2. Sequencing was carried out using PBMCs. CDR3 amino acids: CAISENPSGGNEQYF. Here the CDR3 DNA reads TGTGCCATCAGTGAAAACCCTAGCGGGGGTAACGAGCAGTACTTC.